The rows below give T cell receptor beta chains drawn from one sample of a study of cytomegalovirus exposure and HLA in healthy donors. Sequenced by immunoSEQ multiplex PCR; TCRdb stores in-frame clones only, minus some. The table lists 150,000 or so clones, approximately 80% of them singletons. Sequenced material: PBMCs. These receptors all stem from a man aged 30 to 45 in good health and CMV-seropositive. The CDR3 runs from the conserved cysteine through the conserved F or W. D genes are given only for firm matches. Only some rows state a clone size, as once, few, many or a class for expanded clones.

D	V	J	size	DNA	CDR3
.	TRBV5-4	TRBJ1-2	few	TGTGCCAGCAGCTTGGCCTCGGGGGTAGTAGTGGGCTACACCTTC	CASSLASGVVVGYTF
TRBD1	TRBV28	TRBJ1-1	.	TGTGCCAGCAGTTTATTTGAGGGGGCCCTGAACACTGAAGCTTTCTTT	CASSLFEGALNTEAFF
.	TRBV11-2	TRBJ1-1	.	TGTGCCAGCAGTACCACTGTCATGAACACTGAAGCTTTCTTT	CASSTTVMNTEAFF
.	TRBV14	TRBJ2-1	once	TGTGCCAGCAGCCAAGATAATATCCTCGGCGGGGTTGGCTCCTACAATGAGCAGTTCTTC	CASSQDNILGGVGSYNEQFF
.	TRBV11-2	TRBJ2-7	.	TGTGCCAGCAGCTTGGAGGGGGCGGGCGAGCAGTACTTC	CASSLEGAGEQYF
TRBD1	TRBV28	TRBJ1-5	.	TGTGCCAGCACTCCGTGGCAGGGGGCTGTAGGCAATCAGCCCCAGCATTTT	CASTPWQGAVGNQPQHF
TRBD2	TRBV29-1	TRBJ2-3	.	TGCAGCGTTGAGGCCGGGGGGATATATACGCAGTATTTT	CSVEAGGIYTQYF
TRBD1	TRBV9	TRBJ1-1	.	TGTGCCAGCAGCGGTAGGACAGGCCTGAACACTGAAGCTTTCTTT	CASSGRTGLNTEAFF
.	TRBV28	TRBJ2-7	.	TGTGCCAGCAGTTTACAGGGGTCCTACGAGCAGTACTTC	CASSLQGSYEQYF
TRBD2	TRBV10-3	TRBJ2-3	.	TGTGCCATCAGTACGAGCGGGGGGCCAGATACGCAGTATTTT	CAISTSGGPDTQYF
TRBD1	TRBV4-2	TRBJ2-5	few	TGTGCCAGCAGCCAAGGAACAGGGGGCCAATCTCAAGAGACCCAGTACTTC	CASSQGTGGQSQETQYF
TRBD2	TRBV5-5	TRBJ2-1	.	TGTGCCAGCAGCTTGGCCTCAGGGCGGGAGATCTACAATGAGCAGTTCTTC	CASSLASGREIYNEQFF
TRBD1	TRBV20-1	TRBJ2-7	.	TGCAGTACCATTAGGGGGCTTGAGCAGTACTTC	CSTIRGLEQYF
.	TRBV10-1	TRBJ2-6	.	TGCGCCAGCAGCCCCGGTGGGCAGGGAAGGGGTAATGGGGCCAACGTCCTGACTTTC	CASSPGGQGRGNGANVLTF
.	TRBV4-1	TRBJ1-5	.	TGCGCCAGCAGCCAAGTGAAACAGCTAAATCAGCCCCAGCATTTT	CASSQVKQLNQPQHF
.	TRBV5-1	TRBJ2-1	.	TGCGCCAGCAGCTTCGGGGGAAGCTCCTACAATGAGCAGTTCTTC	CASSFGGSSYNEQFF
TRBD2	TRBV9	TRBJ2-3	.	TGTGCCAGCAGCCGAGAACTGAGCGGGGGGATAGATACGCAGTATTTT	CASSRELSGGIDTQYF
TRBD1	TRBV18	TRBJ1-2	once	TGTGCCAGCTCACCATTAGGGGACAGTATAAACTATGGCTACACCTTC	CASSPLGDSINYGYTF
TRBD1	TRBV19	TRBJ1-2	.	TGTGCCAGTAGCCAGGGACAGGGGGTTGGTGGCTACACCTTC	CASSQGQGVGGYTF
.	TRBV6-1	TRBJ2-3	few	TGTGCCAGCAGCCCCGGGGTTGGCAGCACAGATACGCAGTATTTT	CASSPGVGSTDTQYF
TRBD1	TRBV28	TRBJ1-6	.	TGTGCCAGCAGGGGACCGGACAGGGGTAATTCACCCCTCCACTTT	CASRGPDRGNSPLHF
.	TRBV29-1	TRBJ1-1	.	TGCAGCGCCCGGGGGGACGCAACAAACACTGAAGCTTTCTTT	CSARGDATNTEAFF
TRBD1	TRBV7-9	TRBJ2-5	.	TGTGCCAGCAGCCGACAGGGGGACCAAGAGACCCAGTACTTC	CASSRQGDQETQYF
TRBD2	TRBV11-3	TRBJ2-7	.	TGTGCCAGCAGCTTAGACCCTAGCGGGAGCTACGAGCAGTACTTC	CASSLDPSGSYEQYF
.	TRBV19	TRBJ2-1	.	TGTGCCAGTACTCAGGACCTCCGAGGGAGTGAGCAGTTCTTC	CASTQDLRGSEQFF
.	TRBV4-1	TRBJ1-4	.	TGCGCCAGCAGCCAAGTGGGGGGGGCGGATAGTGAAAAACTGTTTTTT	CASSQVGGADSEKLFF
TRBD1	TRBV19	TRBJ1-5	.	TGTGCCAGTAGTATGAGAGATCGGACAGGGGGTTTTATTCAGCCCCAGCATTTT	CASSMRDRTGGFIQPQHF
.	TRBV19	TRBJ2-1	.	TGTGCCAGTAGTATAGAGCGGTGGACCTACAATGAGCAGTTCTTC	CASSIERWTYNEQFF
.	TRBV25-1	TRBJ1-5	.	TGTGCCAGCAGTGAGGGGGGTAGCAATCAGCCCCAGCATTTT	CASSEGGSNQPQHF
.	TRBV5-1	TRBJ1-1	.	TGCGCCAGCAGCTTGGGGGCGGGGGGGACTGAAGCTTTCTTT	CASSLGAGGTEAFF
.	TRBV28	TRBJ2-3	.	TGTGCCAGCAGTTTTTATAGAGATACGCAGTATTTT	CASSFYRDTQYF
TRBD1	TRBV5-6	TRBJ1-2	.	TGTGCCAGCAGCGACCAGACAGGGAGCGCCCATGGCTACACCTTC	CASSDQTGSAHGYTF
.	TRBV28	TRBJ1-3	.	TGTGCCAGCTCCTCCGCGGGGCGCTCTGGAAACACCATATATTTT	CASSSAGRSGNTIYF
.	TRBV29-1	TRBJ2-4	.	TGCAGCGTTCGCACGGGTTTAGCCAAAAACATTCAGTACTTC	CSVRTGLAKNIQYF
.	TRBV5-8	TRBJ1-5	.	TGTGCCAGCAGCTTGGGACCGGGGTATAGCAATCAGCCCCAGCATTTT	CASSLGPGYSNQPQHF
.	TRBV6-1	TRBJ1-6	.	TGTGCCAGCAGTGACCGGTGGGGGGATTCACCCCTCCACTTT	CASSDRWGDSPLHF
.	TRBV5-1	TRBJ1-4	.	TGCGCCAGCAGCTTCCAGGCATCTAATGAAAAACTGTTTTTT	CASSFQASNEKLFF
TRBD1	TRBV25-1	TRBJ2-3	.	TGTGCCAGCAGCGAAGGGGCTGGGGACAGGGTAAAAGATACGCAGTATTTT	CASSEGAGDRVKDTQYF
TRBD1	TRBV28	TRBJ1-5	once	TGTGCCAGCAGTTTAAGACAGGGGAATCAGCCCCAGCATTTT	CASSLRQGNQPQHF
.	TRBV2	TRBJ2-7	.	TGTGCCAGCAAAGGGGGGCGGACAGGCTGGGACGAGCAGTACTTC	CASKGGRTGWDEQYF
.	TRBV2	TRBJ2-5	.	TGTGCCAGCAGGCTACTAGCAACCCAAGAGACCCAGTACTTC	CASRLLATQETQYF